This record looks at one TCR beta chain sequence and its context. Its antigen remains unknown. Different DNA sequences within this sample yield the same CDR3. Deep level was the assay's run setting. Method: immunoSEQ multiplex PCR; TCRdb's copy keeps in-frame clones and lacks some. In the table there are more than 2,000,000 clones, about 92% of which are singletons. CD45RA+ naive and CD45RA-negative memory subsets were separated from CD4+ cells. CDR3 length: 14 amino acids. The germline gives CDR1 KGHSH, CDR2 LQKENI. Trimming took 1 base from V and 2 from J, leaving 6 bases between them. These data belong to a study of shared clonotypes between healthy human individuals. Overall study findings and caveats: Estimated clonotype richness was generally higher in naive than memory subsets.

This TCR came from a man between 18 and 29 years old in good health. The sequencing input was naive CD4+ T cells sorted from blood. As for subset: CD45RA+ positively selected. The chain joins TRBV18 to TRBJ2-1; D is possibly TRBD1 (6 bases). CDR3 region: CASSPQGAYNEQFF. The CDR3 DNA follows: TGTGCCAGCTCACCACAGGGGGCCTACAATGAGCAGTTCTTC.